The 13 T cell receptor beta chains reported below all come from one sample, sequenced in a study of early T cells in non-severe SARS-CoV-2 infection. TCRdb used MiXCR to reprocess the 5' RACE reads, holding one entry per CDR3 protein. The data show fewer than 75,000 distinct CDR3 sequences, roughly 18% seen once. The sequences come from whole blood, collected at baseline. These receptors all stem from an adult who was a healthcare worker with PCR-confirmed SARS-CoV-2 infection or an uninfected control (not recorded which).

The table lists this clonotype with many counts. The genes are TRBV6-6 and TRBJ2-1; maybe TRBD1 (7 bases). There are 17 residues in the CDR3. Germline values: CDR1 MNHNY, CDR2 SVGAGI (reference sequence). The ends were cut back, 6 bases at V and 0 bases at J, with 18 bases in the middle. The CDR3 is CASRDTTGTRSYNEQFF. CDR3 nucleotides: TGTGCCAGCAGGGACACGACAGGGACTCGCTCCTACAATGAGCAGTTCTTC.

As DNA, the CDR3 is TGTGCCAGCACCAAAACGGGACAGCGCGTATCACCCCTCCACTTT. The encoded protein is CASTKTGQRVSPLHF. V gene TRBV6-2 or TRBV6-3 combines with J gene TRBJ1-6, with 7 bases lining up with TRBD1. Germline values: CDR1 MNHEY, CDR2 SVGEGT. The CDR3 runs to 15 residues. Trimming cost V 7 bases and J 10 bases; bases outside gene matches: 13.

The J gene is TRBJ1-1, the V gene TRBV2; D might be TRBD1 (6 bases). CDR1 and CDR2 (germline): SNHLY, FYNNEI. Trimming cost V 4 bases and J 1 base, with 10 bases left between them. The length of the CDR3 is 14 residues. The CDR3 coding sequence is TGTGCCAGCAGTGTACAGGGCGCGAACACTGAAGCTTTCTTT. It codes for CASSVQGANTEAFF.

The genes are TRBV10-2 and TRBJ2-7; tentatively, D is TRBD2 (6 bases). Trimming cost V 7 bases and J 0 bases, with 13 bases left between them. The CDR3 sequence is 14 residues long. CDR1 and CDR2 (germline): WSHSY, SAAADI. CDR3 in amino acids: CASTAQGGSYEQYF. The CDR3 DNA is TGCGCCAGCACGGCGCAGGGAGGCTCCTACGAGCAGTACTTC.

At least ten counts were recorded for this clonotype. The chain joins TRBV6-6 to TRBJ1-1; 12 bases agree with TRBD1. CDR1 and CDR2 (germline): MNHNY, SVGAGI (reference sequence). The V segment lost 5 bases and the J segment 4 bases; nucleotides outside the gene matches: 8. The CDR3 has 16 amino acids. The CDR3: CASSGTGGSRGTEAFF. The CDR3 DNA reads TGTGCCAGCAGTGGGACAGGGGGCAGTCGTGGCACTGAAGCTTTCTTT.

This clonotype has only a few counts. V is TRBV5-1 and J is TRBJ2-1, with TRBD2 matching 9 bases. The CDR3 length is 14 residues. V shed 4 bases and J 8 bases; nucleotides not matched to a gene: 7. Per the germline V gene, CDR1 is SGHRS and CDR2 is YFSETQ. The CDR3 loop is CASSAGGPVDEQFF. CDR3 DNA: TGCGCCAGCAGCGCGGGGGGGCCGGTCGATGAGCAGTTCTTC. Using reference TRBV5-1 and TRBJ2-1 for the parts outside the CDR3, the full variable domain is KAGVTQTPRYLIKTRGQQVTLSCSPISGHRSVSWYQQTPGQGLQFLFEYFSETQRNKGNFPGRFSGRQFSNSRSEMNVSTLELGDSALYLCASSAGGPVDEQFFGPGTRLTVL.

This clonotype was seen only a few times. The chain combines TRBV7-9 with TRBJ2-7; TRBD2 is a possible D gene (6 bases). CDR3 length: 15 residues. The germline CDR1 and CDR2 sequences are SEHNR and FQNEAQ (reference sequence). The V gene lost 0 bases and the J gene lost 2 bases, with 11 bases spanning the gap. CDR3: CASSLAAGQPYEQYF. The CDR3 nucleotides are TGTGCCAGCAGCTTAGCGGCGGGGCAGCCCTACGAGCAGTACTTC.

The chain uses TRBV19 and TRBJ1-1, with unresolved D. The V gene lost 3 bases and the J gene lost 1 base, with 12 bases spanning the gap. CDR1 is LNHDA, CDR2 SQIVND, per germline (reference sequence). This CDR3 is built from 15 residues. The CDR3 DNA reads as TGTGCCAGTAGTATTCTGGGTGAGGAGAACACTGAAGCTTTCTTT. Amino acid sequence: CASSILGEENTEAFF.

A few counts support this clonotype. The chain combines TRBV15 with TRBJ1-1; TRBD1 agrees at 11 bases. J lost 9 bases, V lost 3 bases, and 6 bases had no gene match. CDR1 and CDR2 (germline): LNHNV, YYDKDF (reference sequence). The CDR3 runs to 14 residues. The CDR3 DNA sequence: TGTGCCACCAGCAGGGACAGGGGGCATTTCCAAGCTTTCTTT. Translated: CATSRDRGHFQAFF. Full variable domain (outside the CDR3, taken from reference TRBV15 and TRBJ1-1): DAMVIQNPRYQVTQFGKPVTLSCSQTLNHNVMYWYQQKSSQAPKLLFHYYDKDFNNEADTPDNFQSRRPNTSFCFLDIRSPGLGDTAMYLCATSRDRGHFQAFFGQGTRLTVV.

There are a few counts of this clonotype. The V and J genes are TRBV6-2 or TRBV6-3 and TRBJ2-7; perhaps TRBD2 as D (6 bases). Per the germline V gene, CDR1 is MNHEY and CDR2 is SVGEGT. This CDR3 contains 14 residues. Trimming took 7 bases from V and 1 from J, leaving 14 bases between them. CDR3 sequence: CASTEGGRSYEQYF. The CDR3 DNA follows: TGTGCCAGCACCGAGGGAGGCAGATCCTACGAGCAGTACTTC.

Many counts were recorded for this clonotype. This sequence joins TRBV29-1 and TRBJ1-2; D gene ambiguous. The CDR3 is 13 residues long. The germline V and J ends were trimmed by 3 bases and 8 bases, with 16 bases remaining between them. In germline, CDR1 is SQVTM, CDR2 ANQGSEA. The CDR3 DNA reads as TGCAGCGTTGAGTCACAGCCATCACGAGGCTACACCTTC. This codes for CSVESQPSRGYTF. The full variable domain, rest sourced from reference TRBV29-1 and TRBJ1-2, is SAVISQKPSRDICQRGTSLTIQCQVDSQVTMMFWYRQQPGQSLTLIATANQGSEATYESGFVIDKFPISRPNLTFSTLTVSNMSPEDSSIYLCSVESQPSRGYTFGSGTRLTVV.

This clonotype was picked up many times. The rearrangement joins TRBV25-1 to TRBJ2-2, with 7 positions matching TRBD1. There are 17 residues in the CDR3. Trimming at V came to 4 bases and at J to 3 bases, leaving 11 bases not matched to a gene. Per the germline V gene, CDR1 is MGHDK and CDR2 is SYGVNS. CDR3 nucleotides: TGTGCCAGCAGTGGGCTGGCCAAGGGGGCACACACCGGGGAGCTGTTTTTT. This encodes CASSGLAKGAHTGELFF.

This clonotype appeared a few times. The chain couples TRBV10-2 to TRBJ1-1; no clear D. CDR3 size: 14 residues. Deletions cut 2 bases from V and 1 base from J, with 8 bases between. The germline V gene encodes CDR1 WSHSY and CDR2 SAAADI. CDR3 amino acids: CASSERRKNTEAFF. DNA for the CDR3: TGCGCCAGCAGTGAGCGACGGAAGAACACTGAAGCTTTCTTT.